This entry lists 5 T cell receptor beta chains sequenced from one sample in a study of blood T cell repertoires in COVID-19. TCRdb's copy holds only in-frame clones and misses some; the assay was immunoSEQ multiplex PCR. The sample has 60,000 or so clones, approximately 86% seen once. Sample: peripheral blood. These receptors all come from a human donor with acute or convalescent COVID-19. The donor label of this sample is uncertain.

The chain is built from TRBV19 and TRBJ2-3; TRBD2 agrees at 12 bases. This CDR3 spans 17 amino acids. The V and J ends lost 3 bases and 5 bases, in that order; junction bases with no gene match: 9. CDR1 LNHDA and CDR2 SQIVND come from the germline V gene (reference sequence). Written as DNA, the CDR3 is TGTGCCAGTAGTATGCGGAGACTAGCGGGAGTGGGAGATACGCAGTATTTT. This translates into CASSMRRLAGVGDTQYF.

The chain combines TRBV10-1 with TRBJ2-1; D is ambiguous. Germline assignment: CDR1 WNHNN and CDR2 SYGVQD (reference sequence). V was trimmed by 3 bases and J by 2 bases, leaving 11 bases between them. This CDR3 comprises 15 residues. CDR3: CASSESDFTYNEQFF. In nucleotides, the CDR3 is TGCGCCAGCAGTGAAAGTGACTTTACCTACAATGAGCAGTTCTTC.

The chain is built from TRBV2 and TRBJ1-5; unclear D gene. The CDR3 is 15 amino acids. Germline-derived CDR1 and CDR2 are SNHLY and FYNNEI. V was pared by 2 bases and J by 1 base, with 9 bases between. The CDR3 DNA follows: TGTGCCAGCAGTGAATTTCGGTCCAGCAATCAGCCCCAGCATTTT. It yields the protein CASSEFRSSNQPQHF.

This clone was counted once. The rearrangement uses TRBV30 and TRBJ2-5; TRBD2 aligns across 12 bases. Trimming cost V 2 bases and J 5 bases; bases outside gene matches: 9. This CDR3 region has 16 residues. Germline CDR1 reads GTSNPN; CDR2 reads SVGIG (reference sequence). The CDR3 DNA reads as TGTGCCTGGAGTCCCTACGGACTAGCGGGGTGGGAGACCCAGTACTTC. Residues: CAWSPYGLAGWETQYF.

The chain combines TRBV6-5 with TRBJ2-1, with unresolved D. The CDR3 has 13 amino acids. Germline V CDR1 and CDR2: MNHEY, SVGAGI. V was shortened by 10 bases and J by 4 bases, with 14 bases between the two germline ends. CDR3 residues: CATKFEQYNEQFF. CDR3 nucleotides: TGTGCCACCAAGTTTGAACAGTACAATGAGCAGTTCTTC.